This TCR beta chain was documented in a study of control samples from healthy donors and cancer patients (dated by TCRdb to about 2020). Library preparation was by the immunoSEQ multiplex PCR assay. TCRdb re-hosts the immuneACCESS table, in-frame sequences only. Its copies lack some clones; in the studies checked, an unresolved V gene accounts for under half of them, and the cause for the rest is not known. Here the sample has some 150,000 clones; more than 85% occur a single time. Roughly 3.2% of the sample lies in the top ten. From a lookup of the germline V gene, CDR1 and CDR2 are MDHEN and SYDVKM. For this chain, trimming is 10 bases at the V end and 0 bases at the J end, and the number of junction bases without a gene match is 5. From the cysteine through the phenylalanine, the CDR3 covers 15 amino acids. The retained sequence is limited to the CDR3, 45 bases, with the frame set at the first base.

As concerns this clone: It has no known antigen specificity. Within one base of it there is no much larger clone, and no base qualities were kept.

Sequences were obtained from blood. The sequence is built from TRBV28 and TRBJ1-6; TRBD1 matches 8 bases in the middle. This TCR derives from a young man in good health. The CDR3 protein: CATRTGSSYNSPLHF. The nucleotides are TGTGCCACCAGGACAGGGAGCTCCTATAATTCACCCCTCCACTTT.